This T cell receptor beta chain was retrieved from a study of Ad26.COV2.S vaccination and SARS-CoV-2 variants. For the study at large: Among those in the COV1001 Ad26.COV2.S trial arm was the donor. Ad26.COV2.S was injected intramuscularly once or twice, 56 days apart.

Treatment defined: roughly 20 received Ad26.COV2.S at low or high dose, single or two shots; several received placebo; per-sample allocation not given. The samples were gathered on day 63 after the first injection of vaccine or placebo. An Ad26 vector expressing Wuhan-strain SARS-CoV-2 spike served as the vaccine. There are 13 residues in the CDR3. CDR1 is SGDLS, CDR2 YYNGEE, per germline. V lost 0 bases and J lost 5, with 8 bases in between. Sequencing used immunoSEQ multiplex PCR; TCRdb keeps in-frame clones, though not all of them. The repertoire has over 350,000 clones, less than 90% of them found once; the top ten carry roughly 3%.

The sequencing here drew on peripheral blood, taken in a trial of Ad26.COV2.S vaccine versus placebo. The source of this sequence is a person between 18 and 65 years old who received the Ad26.COV2.S COVID-19 vaccine or a placebo. This sequence joins TRBV9 and TRBJ2-5; no clear D. The DNA for the CDR3 is TGTGCCAGCAGCGTAGAGGGTTTTGAGACCCAGTACTTC. Translation gives CASSVEGFETQYF.